This TCR beta chain was recorded in a study of CD8+ T cells in alopecia areata. Study results and limitations: Both scalp clonality and the expanded CD8+ clones among the top 100 showed a significant decrease with tofacitinib. Scalp sequencing also captures normal skin's resident alphabeta T cells. An increase in clonality over normal scalp was evident in lesional scalp, especially alopecia totalis/universalis.

Indicated treatment: oral pan-JAK inhibitor, 5-10 mg twice daily. This clone turned up a few times. The target antigen is unknown. Germline lookup yields CDR1 MNHEY and CDR2 SVGAGI. CDR3 size: 14 residues. The ends were cut back, 6 bases at V and 7 bases at J, with 18 bases in the middle. Following extraction, RNA underwent reverse transcription to cDNA, which served as the sequencing template. The assay was immunoSEQ multiplex PCR, and TCRdb's table has in-frame clones only and misses some. The sample shows 190,000 or so clones, roughly 64% of them seen only once. This specimen was CD8+ T cells sorted from blood, taken at week 24, from a patient treated with tofacitinib. The chain has TRBV6-5 and TRBJ1-2, with TRBD1 as a possible D gene (6 bases). The clonotype comes from a human donor with alopecia areata. In DNA, the CDR3 is TGTGCCAGCAGCCCAAACAGGGATCCTCGTGGCTACACCTTC. Amino acids: CASSPNRDPRGYTF.